This T cell receptor (beta chain) was identified in a study of T-cell reconstitution after alpha-beta-depleted transplantation in children. This clonotype was counted ten times or more. Researchers prepared the TCRbeta library using unique molecular identifiers, the study reports. Each CDR3 protein gets one entry after TCRdb re-called the PCR reads with MiXCR. This table has a few hundred thousand distinct CDR3 sequences, about 9.3% appearing once. The sample was PBMCs from the stem cell graft donor, taken from the stem cell graft. The sequence came from a human donor who donated a stem cell graft to a child with acute lymphoblastic leukemia.

For the CDR3, the DNA is TGTGCCAGCAGCGTAGGTGTGCAAGCGGTCCAAGAGACCCAGTACTTC. This codes for CASSVGVQAVQETQYF. The chain links TRBV9 to TRBJ2-5; the D gene is possibly TRBD2 (5 bases). Per germline, CDR1 SGDLS and CDR2 YYNGEE. V was pared by 0 bases and J by 1 base, with 13 bases between. This CDR3 comprises 16 residues.